This T cell receptor (beta chain) comes out of a study of cytomegalovirus exposure and HLA in healthy donors. This clone was seen just once. Its specificity is unknown. The CDR3 runs 17 residues. The V and J ends lost 1 base and 3 bases respectively, with 15 bases between them. From germline, CDR1 is SGHDN and CDR2 FVKESK. Vbeta (60) and Jbeta (13) primers were used in the PCR. Sequenced by immunoSEQ multiplex PCR; TCRdb stores in-frame clones only, minus some. Of 100,000 to 120,000 clones in the sample, around 76% were seen once. General study findings and limits: The authors confirmed in vitro that a few CMV-associated chains were specific for CMV antigens.

The V and J genes are TRBV14 and TRBJ1-4, with no clear D. The source is a man under 40 in good health and CMV-seropositive. Input material: PBMCs. CDR3 bases: TGTGCCAGCAGCCAAGGAGGCAGTCTTTGGCCTAATGAAAAACTGTTTTTT. Amino acids: CASSQGGSLWPNEKLFF.